The 9 T cell receptor beta chains presented below share a single source sample, sequenced in a study. TCRdb re-called the RT-PCR reads through MiXCR, storing one row per CDR3 protein. The table shows more than 550,000 distinct CDR3 sequences, with 14% occurring only once. Input material: memory CD4+ T cells from blood. These receptors all stem from a female donor in good health, serving as a healthy control.

The chain couples TRBV18 to TRBJ2-1; 9 bases fit TRBD2. V shed 9 bases, J shed 6 bases, and the junction held 9 bases outside the gene matches. The germline CDR1 and CDR2 sequences are KGHSH and LQKENI. The CDR3 has 14 amino acids. The CDR3 coding sequence is TGTGCCAGTGTCCGGCTAGCGGGGTCCAATGAGCAGTTCTTC. Translation: CASVRLAGSNEQFF.

This clonotype appeared many times. One end of the junction varies from germline; a read error may be responsible. V is TRBV5-1 and J is TRBJ2-5, with D possibly matching TRBD1 (5 bases). CDR3 length: 14 residues. Germline V CDR1 and CDR2: SGHRS, YFSETQ. CDR3 in amino acids: CASSLVTAQETQYF. CDR3 sequence (DNA): TGTGCCAGCAGCTTAGTGACAGCCCAAGAGACCCAGTACTTC. The full variable domain, with the rest looked up from reference TRBV5-1 and TRBJ2-5, is KAGVTQTPRYLIKTRGQQVTLSCSPISGHRSVSWYQQTPGQGLQFLFEYFSETQRNKGNFPGRFSGRQFSNSRSEMNVSTLELGDSALYLCASSLVTAQETQYFGPGTRLLVL.

This clonotype was detected a few times. This rearrangement joins TRBV6-4 to TRBJ2-1; 7 bases are a match to TRBD1. V lost 0 bases to trimming and J lost 13 bases; unmatched junction nucleotides: 3. Germline V CDR1 and CDR2: MRHNA, SNTAGT. There are 12 residues in the CDR3. The DNA for the CDR3 is TGTGCCAGCAGTGACTCCGGACAGGCCCAGTTCTTC. Residues: CASSDSGQAQFF.

DNA of the CDR3: TGTGCCAGCAGACGGGACAGGGCCACCTACGAGCAGTACTTC. The encoded protein is CASRRDRATYEQYF. The chain employs TRBV2 and TRBJ2-7; 9 nucleotides line up with TRBD1. The CDR3 totals 14 residues. Trimming took 6 bases from V and 2 from J; bases not matched to a gene: 5. Germline V gene sequence: CDR1 SNHLY, CDR2 FYNNEI.

V gene TRBV5-1 combines with J gene TRBJ2-1; 10 bases fit TRBD2. This CDR3 has 16 residues. Germline assignment: CDR1 SGHRS and CDR2 YFSETQ. The V and J ends lost 3 bases and 5 bases, in that order; junction bases with no gene match: 8. CDR3 coding DNA: TGCGCCAGCAGCTCACCGGGACTAGCGATAAACAATGAGCAGTTCTTC. This codes for CASSSPGLAINNEQFF.

The chain recombines TRBV3-1 with TRBJ1-2; possibly TRBD1 for D (6 bases). Germline CDR1 and CDR2: LGHDT and YNNKEL (reference sequence). The CDR3 loop spans 15 amino acids. The V and J ends lost 1 base and 6 bases respectively, with 15 bases between them. The CDR3 region is CASSQVGSGADGYTF. In DNA form, the CDR3 reads TGTGCCAGCAGCCAAGTAGGGTCAGGGGCGGATGGCTACACCTTC.

The chain is built from TRBV12-3 or TRBV12-4 and TRBJ2-1; 9 nucleotides align to TRBD2. The CDR3 has 18 residues. J was trimmed by 3 bases and V by 4 bases; bases with no gene match: 13. The CDR3: CASSSLGRSGSGYNEQFF. For the CDR3, the DNA is TGTGCCAGCAGTTCTCTAGGACGTAGCGGGAGTGGCTACAATGAGCAGTTCTTC.

This clonotype was found many times. V gene TRBV7-2 combines with J gene TRBJ1-3; maybe TRBD1 (5 bases). The V and J ends lost 2 bases and 0 bases respectively, with 8 bases between them. Germline V gives CDR1 SGHTA, CDR2 FQGNSA. The CDR3 sequence is 15 residues long. For the CDR3, the DNA is TGTGCCAGCAGCTTACAGGGCCTCTCTGGAAACACCATATATTTT. It specifies CASSLQGLSGNTIYF.

This clonotype was detected ten times or more. The chain's CDR3 is CAISEPRNEKLFF. CDR3 nucleotide sequence: TGTGCCATCAGTGAGCCCCGAAATGAAAAACTGTTTTTT. The J gene is TRBJ1-4, the V gene TRBV10-3; D is uncertain. The CDR3 extends over 13 amino acids. Germline V gene data show CDR1 as ENHRY and CDR2 as SYGVKD. With 2 bases removed from V and 5 bases from J, the gap between germline ends came to 6 bases.